The 26 T cell receptor beta chains below come from one sample, sequenced in a study of T cell clonality in common variable immunodeficiency. Assay used: immunoSEQ multiplex PCR; TCRdb lists only in-frame clones, some missing. Singletons are absent from the sample, which has about 81,000 clones. What was sequenced was peripheral blood mononuclear cells. These receptors all stem from a person between 18 and 75 years old in good health.

In this sample, this clone turned up many times. The read terminates 3 residues ahead of where the CDR3 ends, so the germline J gene completes it. The V and J genes are TRBV5-1 and TRBJ1-1; D is possibly TRBD1 (6 bases). Trimming took 4 bases from V and 1 from J, leaving 17 bases between them. The CDR3 extends over 16 amino acids. CDR1 and CDR2 from the germline V gene are SGHRS and YFSETQ. The CDR3 bases that were read are TGCGCCAGCAGCGTAGGGACACTCGACTGGAACACTGAA. Amino acid sequence: CASSVGTLDWNTE. The CDR3 in its entirety is CASSVGTLDWNTEAFF.

This clone was counted at least ten times. Coverage ceases 3 residues before the CDR3 finishes, and the germline J gene fills in the end. The chain uses TRBV20-1 and TRBJ1-2; no firm D call. Between the trimmed V and J ends, which lost 5 bases and 4 bases, there was a span of 14 bases. The CDR3 is made up of 13 amino acids. Germline CDR1 and CDR2: DFQATT and SNEGSKA (reference sequence). The CDR3 DNA, read in part, is TGCAGTGCTCGATCCGGGTCAGTCTATGGC. Protein: CSARSGSVYG. From start to end, the CDR3 is CSARSGSVYGYTF.

This clone was observed at least ten times. The CDR3 end lies 3 residues beyond the end of the read and is filled in from the germline J gene. The chain links TRBV20-1 to TRBJ1-5; D possibly corresponds to TRBD1 (5 bases). Trimming took 0 bases from V and 0 from J, leaving 9 bases between them. This CDR3 spans 15 amino acids. Looked up from germline, CDR1 is DFQATT and CDR2 is SNEGSKA (reference sequence). The DNA read from the CDR3 is TGCAGTGCTAGAGATCGGAGGGGTAGCAATCAGCCC. Protein: CSARDRRGSNQP. The full-length CDR3 reads as CSARDRRGSNQPQHF.

The table lists this clone with a few counts. The read stops 3 residues short of the end of the CDR3; the missing end is completed from the germline J gene. The V gene is TRBV18, the J gene TRBJ1-3; tentative D call: TRBD1 (5 bases). Germline CDR1 KGHSH, CDR2 LQKENI. V was cut by 3 bases and J by 9 bases, with 21 bases left in between. This CDR3 has 16 residues. The CDR3 protein is CASSPRAPGLSGTIYF. The CDR3 DNA, read in part, is TGTGCCAGCTCACCCCGAGCACCAGGGCTTTCGGGCACC.

This clone was seen many times. The sequenced fragment ends 3 residues before the CDR3 boundary, so the rest is inferred from the germline J gene. V gene TRBV19 combines with J gene TRBJ2-1; D is perhaps TRBD1 (6 bases). CDR3 size: 15 residues. CDR1 is LNHDA and CDR2 is SQIVND in the germline V gene (reference sequence). Trimming shortened V by 5 bases and J by 8 bases, and 19 bases separated the two germline ends. This CDR3 is CASSWDNRASDEQFF. The sequenced CDR3 bases are TGTGCCAGTAGTTGGGACAACCGGGCAAGCGATGAG.

Many counts were recorded for this clone. The observed sequence ends 3 residues before the CDR3 terminus, with the missing tail filled in from the germline J gene. V and J are TRBV24-1 and TRBJ2-7, with a tentative D call TRBD1 (6 bases). The CDR3 extends over 14 amino acids. V gave up 5 bases and J gave up 2 bases, with 12 bases separating them. Germline assignment: CDR1 KGHDR and CDR2 SFDVKD. The sequenced part of the CDR3 DNA is TGTGCCACCAGTGGAAACAGGGTAGCCTACGAG. Its translation: CATSGNRVAYE. The whole CDR3 protein reads CATSGNRVAYEQYF.

This clone has only a few counts. Read coverage stops 3 residues before the CDR3 terminus; the germline J gene supplies the remainder. V is TRBV6-4 and J is TRBJ2-2; D is perhaps TRBD1 (5 bases). Trimming took off 0 bases at V and 1 base at J, with 9 bases between the two ends. The CDR3 contains 16 residues. CDR1 and CDR2 (germline): MRHNA, SNTAGT. The DNA read from the CDR3 is TGTGCCAGCAGTGACTCGGCAGGGATGAACACCGGGGAG. Translating it yields CASSDSAGMNTGE. The full CDR3 protein is CASSDSAGMNTGELFF.

This clone was observed at least ten times. Read coverage stops 3 residues before the CDR3 terminus; the germline J gene supplies the remainder. The chain links TRBV19 to TRBJ2-7; no reliable D call. Per germline, CDR1 LNHDA and CDR2 SQIVND (reference sequence). The CDR3 contains 14 residues. V dropped 3 bases and J dropped 1 base, with 10 bases sitting between them. The covered CDR3 bases are TGTGCCAGTAGTATGGGCTTGTCTTCCTACGAG. The encoded protein is CASSMGLSSYE. The CDR3, in full, reads CASSMGLSSYEQYF.

In its sample, this clone was seen many times. The read finishes 3 residues shy of the CDR3 end, and the germline J gene is used to complete it. The genes are TRBV9 and TRBJ2-3, with 8 bases fitting TRBD2. The CDR3 is 16 amino acids. CDR1 is SGDLS and CDR2 is YYNGEE in the germline V gene. Trimming took 3 bases from V and 6 from J; bases not matched to a gene: 12. CDR3 protein: CASSARGRPQSDTQYF. The DNA read from the CDR3 is TGTGCCAGCAGCGCCCGCGGGAGGCCCCAGTCGGATACG.

In its sample, this clone was seen many times. The read falls 3 residues short of the CDR3 end, and the missing part is taken from the germline J gene. The chain couples TRBV20-1 to TRBJ2-3; 16 bases are shared with TRBD2. Germline V gene data show CDR1 as DFQATT and CDR2 as SNEGSKA (reference sequence). Unmatched junction bases numbered 3, after V lost 4 bases and J lost 2 bases. The CDR3 loop spans 16 amino acids. Here the CDR3 reads CSAKGLAGGDTDTQYF. CDR3 DNA, as far as it was read: TGCAGTGCTAAGGGACTAGCGGGAGGGGACACAGATACG.

Ten or more counts support this clone. The CDR3 goes on 3 residues after the read ends, and that part is filled in from the germline J gene. The chain carries TRBV7-9 and TRBJ1-1; no clear D. Deletions cut 0 bases from V and 2 bases from J, with 7 bases between. Germline CDR1 is SEHNR and CDR2 is FQNEAQ (reference sequence). The CDR3 runs 14 residues. The part of the CDR3 DNA that was read is TGTGCCAGCAGCTTAGCGGGCAGAAACACTGAA. This translates into CASSLAGRNTE. The full CDR3 protein reads CASSLAGRNTEAFF.

Many counts were recorded for this clone. The germline gene is not matched at one end of the junction; a read error may be the cause. Sequencing ends 3 residues short of the CDR3 end; the germline J gene provides the rest. The chain employs TRBV4-2 and TRBJ2-2; no definite D call. The germline gives CDR1 LGHNA, CDR2 YNFKEQ. CDR3 length: 16 residues. Partial CDR3 DNA: TGCGCCAGCAGCCGCTTTTTTTCAGGTCTCACCGGGGAG. This sequence encodes CASSRFFSGLTGE. The complete CDR3 reads CASSRFFSGLTGELFF.

This clone was found many times. The DNA ends 3 residues before the CDR3 does, and the rest of the CDR3 is filled in from the germline J gene. The chain uses TRBV5-1 and TRBJ2-7; TRBD2 agrees at 10 bases. The V and J ends lost 0 bases and 5 bases, in that order; junction bases with no gene match: 5. Per germline, CDR1 SGHRS and CDR2 YFSETQ. The CDR3 is 15 residues long. The CDR3 is CASSLALAGEDEQYF. CDR3 bases read: TGCGCCAGCAGCTTGGCCCTAGCGGGAGAGGACGAG.

This clone has at least ten counts. The CDR3 end is not reached by the read, which stops 3 residues before it; the germline J gene fills it in. The V call is TRBV4-2, the J call TRBJ1-2; 12 nucleotides line up with TRBD1. J gave up 4 bases and V 5 bases, and 8 bases lay outside the gene matches. The length of the CDR3 is 16 residues. CDR1 and CDR2 (germline): LGHNA, YNFKEQ. The part of the CDR3 DNA that was read is TGTGCCAGCAGCGGACGGGACAGGGGGCCGGGCTATGGC. Protein: CASSGRDRGPGYG. The whole CDR3 sequence is CASSGRDRGPGYGYTF.

This clone was seen repeatedly, ten times or more. The CDR3 is cut off 3 residues early in the read; its end comes from the germline J gene. The chain couples TRBV7-8 to TRBJ2-1; 13 bases match TRBD2. V gave up 5 bases and J gave up 7 bases; unmatched junction bases: 5. The V gene's germline CDR1 is SGHVS and CDR2 FQNEAQ. The CDR3 runs 15 residues. The CDR3 is CASSRTSGSVNEQFF. Partial CDR3 DNA: TGTGCCAGCAGCCGGACTAGCGGGAGCGTGAATGAG.

This clone was recorded many times. The sequenced fragment ends 3 residues before the CDR3 boundary, so the rest is inferred from the germline J gene. The gene calls are TRBV28 and TRBJ2-5; weak D call: TRBD2 (5 bases). Germline CDR1 is MDHEN and CDR2 is SYDVKM. The ends were cut back, 2 bases at V and 5 bases at J, with 18 bases in the middle. This CDR3 is built from 16 residues. The part of the CDR3 DNA that was read is TGTGCCAGCAGTTTAGATGTGGGCAGCGGCGGCGAGACC. This translates into CASSLDVGSGGET. The entire CDR3 protein is CASSLDVGSGGETQYF.

This clone was seen a handful of times. Just one base apart from a much larger clone, this may be a read error. The CDR3 is cut off 3 residues early in the read; its end comes from the germline J gene. Other nucleotide sequences in the sample specify the same CDR3. The V and J genes are TRBV7-2 and TRBJ2-7; D gene unclear. The CDR3 loop spans 14 amino acids. Germline CDR1 and CDR2: SGHTA and FQGNSA. Here the CDR3 reads CASSSPIRAYEQYF. CDR3 bases read: TGCGCCAGCAGCTCCCCCATCCGGGCCTACGAG.

Comments on this clone: The read gets to within 3 residues of the CDR3 end, and the germline J gene fills in the rest. V and J are TRBV7-6 and TRBJ1-1; 8 bases align to TRBD1. Germline V gene lookup returns CDR1 SGHVS and CDR2 FNYEAQ. This CDR3 spans 13 amino acids. Trimming took 4 bases from V and 3 from J; bases not matched to a gene: 1. The CDR3 region is CASSSGQDTEAFF. The part of the CDR3 DNA that was read is TGTGCCAGCAGCTCGGGACAGGACACTGAA.

This clone has a count of ten or more. The part of the CDR3 DNA that was read is TGCGCCAGCAGCTTGGGAGCGGGAGCCTACGAG. It encodes CASSLGAGAYE. Given in full, the CDR3 is CASSLGAGAYEQYF. The chain joins TRBV5-1 to TRBJ2-7, with 8 bases identical to TRBD2. The missing CDR3 end, 3 residues past where the read stops, is filled in from the germline J gene. Looked up from germline, CDR1 is SGHRS and CDR2 is YFSETQ. After removal of 0 bases from V and 2 bases from J, the junction contained 1 base not matched to a gene. The CDR3 is made up of 14 amino acids.

This clone was found many times. With the read ending 3 residues before the CDR3 end, the germline J gene is used to fill in that end. The chain joins TRBV12-3 or TRBV12-4 to TRBJ2-6; no definite D call. CDR3 size: 13 residues. Trimming took 6 bases from V and 0 from J, leaving 3 bases between them. CDR3 DNA (partial): TGTGCCAGCAGCTTCTCTGGGGCCAACGTC. This sequence encodes CASSFSGANV. Given in full, the CDR3 is CASSFSGANVLTF.

This clone has at least ten counts. A read error may produce the germline difference seen at one junction end. The read halts 3 residues ahead of the CDR3 end, with the missing end drawn from the germline J gene. This chain links TRBV4-2 with TRBJ1-4; 7 bases align to TRBD1. The CDR3 totals 15 residues. Germline V gene sequence: CDR1 LGHNA, CDR2 YNFKEQ. The CDR3: CASSQGGGGLEKLFF. The sequenced part of the CDR3 DNA is TGCGCCAGCAGCCAAGGTGGAGGGGGCCTTGAAAAA.

This clone was picked up many times. The CDR3 end is not reached by the read, which stops 3 residues before it; the germline J gene fills it in. The chain recombines TRBV9 with TRBJ2-5, with a tentative D call TRBD2 (6 bases). The V gene lost 3 bases and the J gene lost 4 bases, with 10 bases spanning the gap. The germline V gene has CDR1 SGDLS and CDR2 YYNGEE. The CDR3 has 13 residues. The CDR3 here is CASSAPGLETQYF. The CDR3 DNA, read in part, is TGTGCCAGCAGCGCCCCGGGACTAGAGACC.

There are many counts of this clone. The read gets to within 3 residues of the CDR3 end, and the germline J gene fills in the rest. The rearrangement joins TRBV2 to TRBJ2-2; perhaps TRBD2 as D (5 bases). V lost 1 base, J lost 4 bases, and 10 bases lay in between. Germline values: CDR1 SNHLY, CDR2 FYNNEI. This CDR3 contains 15 residues. The DNA read from the CDR3 is TGTGCCAGCAGTGAAGTACGGGGTGGCACCGGGGAG. Protein product: CASSEVRGGTGE. The entire CDR3 reads CASSEVRGGTGELFF.

This clone was counted many times. The CDR3 end lies 3 residues beyond the end of the read and is filled in from the germline J gene. The gene calls are TRBV7-3 and TRBJ2-4; 7 bases fit TRBD2. Per germline, CDR1 SGHTA and CDR2 FQGTGA. Unmatched junction bases numbered 7, after V lost 0 bases and J lost 8 bases. The CDR3 runs to 15 residues. The sequenced CDR3 bases are TGTGCCAGCAGCTTAACGGCAGATGGGGGGGACATT. The encoded protein is CASSLTADGGDI. From start to end, the CDR3 is CASSLTADGGDIQYF.

In this sample, this clone turned up many times. Coverage ceases 3 residues before the CDR3 finishes, and the germline J gene fills in the end. The V call is TRBV5-1, the J call TRBJ2-7, with a weak D call TRBD2 (6 bases). The CDR3 totals 13 residues. CDR1 is SGHRS, CDR2 YFSETQ, per germline. V gave up 9 bases and J gave up 4 bases, with 17 bases separating them. The CDR3 reads CATSEGPGYEQYF. The CDR3 DNA, read in part, is TGCGCCACCTCGGAGGGGCCAGGGTACGAG.

This clone was recorded at least ten times. With the read ending 3 residues before the CDR3 end, the germline J gene is used to fill in that end. V gene TRBV5-4 combines with J gene TRBJ2-7, with 8 bases lining up with TRBD1. CDR1 and CDR2 (germline): SGHNT, YYREEE (reference sequence). The CDR3 covers 15 residues. Trimming cost V 5 bases and J 4 bases; bases outside gene matches: 11. The CDR3 DNA, read in part, is TGTGCCAGCAGGGTAGACAGGGGTCTTTTGTACGAG. This gives the protein CASRVDRGLLYE. The whole CDR3 protein is CASRVDRGLLYEQYF.